These 6 T cell receptor beta chains were all obtained from the same sample, sequenced in a study of cytomegalovirus exposure and HLA in healthy donors. It was with 60 Vbeta and 13 Jbeta primers that the PCR ran. Method: immunoSEQ multiplex PCR; TCRdb's copy keeps in-frame clones and lacks some. The sample includes over 120,000 clones, around 80% of them seen just once. The sequencing sample was made of PBMCs. The source is a man aged 40-49 years in good health and CMV-seronegative.

This clone was counted once. Other DNA sequences in this sample translate to the same CDR3. The chain joins TRBV2 to TRBJ2-7; 8 bases are a match to TRBD1. From germline, CDR1 is SNHLY and CDR2 FYNNEI. CDR3 size: 12 residues. Trimming cost V 6 bases and J 3 bases; bases outside gene matches: 1. As DNA, the CDR3 is TGTGCCAGCAGCGGACAGGGCTACGAGCAGTACTTC. This sequence encodes CASSGQGYEQYF.

This chain links TRBV18 with TRBJ1-5; 7 nucleotides line up with TRBD1. Germline V lookup: CDR1 KGHSH, CDR2 LQKENI. This CDR3 spans 16 amino acids. J gave up 11 bases and V 3 bases, and 16 bases lay outside the gene matches. The CDR3 DNA follows: TGTGCCAGCTCACCTAGAGGGGGCTCTCTTAATCAAGCCCAGCATTTT. It is translated as CASSPRGGSLNQAQHF. Based on the CDR3 plus reference TRBV18 and TRBJ1-5, the full variable domain is NAGVMQNPRHLVRRRGQEARLRCSPMKGHSHVYWYRQLPEEGLKFMVYLQKENIIDESGMPKERFSAEFPKEGPSILRIQQVVRGDSAAYFCASSPRGGSLNQAQHFGDGTRLSIL.

V usage is TRBV19 and J usage is TRBJ1-3; D is unclear. The germline V and J ends were trimmed by 5 bases and 2 bases, with 16 bases remaining between them. The CDR3 totals 16 residues. CDR1 and CDR2 (germline): LNHDA, SQIVND (reference sequence). This CDR3 reads CASSRRLGEAGNTIYF. Here the CDR3 DNA reads TGTGCCAGTAGTCGGAGACTGGGAGAGGCTGGAAACACCATATATTTT. The complete variable domain, with remaining parts taken from reference TRBV19 and TRBJ1-3, reads DGGITQSPKYLFRKEGQNVTLSCEQNLNHDAMYWYRQDPGQGLRLIYYSQIVNDFQKGDIAEGYSVSREKKESFPLTVTSAQKNPTAFYLCASSRRLGEAGNTIYFGEGSWLTVV.

This rearrangement joins TRBV29-1 to TRBJ2-2, with D possibly being TRBD1 (6 bases). This CDR3 is 13 amino acids long. With 5 bases removed from V and 8 bases from J, the gap between germline ends came to 15 bases. Germline V lookup: CDR1 SQVTM, CDR2 ANQGSEA. The CDR3 spells CSVHEGVFGELFF. CDR3 in DNA: TGCAGCGTTCACGAGGGGGTTTTTGGGGAGCTGTTTTTT.

The chain uses TRBV7-2 and TRBJ2-1, with 7 positions matching TRBD2. CDR3 length: 14 residues. Germline CDR1 and CDR2: SGHTA and FQGNSA. Losses at the gene ends were 4 bases for V and 11 bases for J; bases not matched to a gene: 11. CDR3 protein: CASSSGGPASKQFF. DNA of the CDR3: TGTGCCAGCAGCTCGGGAGGCCCAGCTAGTAAGCAGTTCTTC. The entire variable domain, with the rest obtained from reference TRBV7-2 and TRBJ2-1, is as follows: GAGVSQSPSNKVTEKGKDVELRCDPISGHTALYWYRQSLGQGLEFLIYFQGNSAPDKSGLPSDRFSAERTGGSVSTLTIQRTQQEDSAVYLCASSSGGPASKQFFGPGTRLTVL.

This clone appeared a single time. V gene TRBV29-1 combines with J gene TRBJ2-7; possibly TRBD1 for D (6 bases). With 4 bases removed from V and 1 base from J, the gap between germline ends came to 8 bases. Germline lookup yields CDR1 SQVTM and CDR2 ANQGSEA. The CDR3 runs to 12 residues. The CDR3 protein is CSVGQVSYEQYF. As DNA, the CDR3 is TGCAGCGTTGGACAGGTTTCCTACGAGCAGTACTTC.